Each of the 2 T cell receptor beta chains below was sequenced from the same sample in a study of T cell responses to AZD1222 COVID-19 vaccine. Here immunoSEQ multiplex PCR was the method, and the copy in TCRdb shows in-frame clones only, minus some. The table shows 100,000 to 150,000 clones, with 80% to 90% occurring only once. Sequencing was performed on peripheral blood, taken 28 days after the second AZD1222 dose. Every receptor here comes from an adult who received the AZD1222 COVID-19 vaccine.

This clone was detected a few times. The same CDR3 is also encoded by other DNA sequences in this sample. The chain carries TRBV6-5 and TRBJ2-7, with 9 positions matching TRBD2. This CDR3 contains 15 residues. From germline, CDR1 is MNHEY and CDR2 SVGAGI. Unmatched junction bases numbered 2, after V lost 0 bases and J lost 2 bases. CDR3 in DNA: TGTGCCAGCAGTTACTCTGCGGGGGGGCCCTACGAGCAGTACTTC. It specifies CASSYSAGGPYEQYF.

This chain links TRBV7-3 with TRBJ2-1, with D maybe TRBD2 (5 bases). V was pared by 0 bases and J by 7 bases, with 10 bases between. The CDR3 is 14 amino acids. The germline V gene encodes CDR1 SGHTA and CDR2 FQGTGA. The CDR3 sequence is CASSLTRTSNEQFF. The CDR3 nucleotides read TGTGCCAGCAGCTTAACAAGGACTTCTAATGAGCAGTTCTTC.